A selection of T cell receptor beta chains follows, all from one sample in a study of cytomegalovirus exposure and HLA in healthy donors. Data came from immunoSEQ multiplex PCR; TCRdb stores just in-frame clones and leaves some out. The sample holds approximately 120,000 clones, roughly 83% seen once. The specimen sequenced was PBMCs. These receptors all come from a man in his late teens or twenties in good health and CMV-seropositive. Each CDR3 is given with its conserved first and last residue. A D gene is named only where the DNA matches it firmly. Only some rows state a clone size, as once, few, many or a class for expanded clones.

>TRBJ1-2|-|-|TRBV2
CASSDHRAINYGYTF
TGTGCCAGCAGTGACCACAGGGCGATTAACTATGGCTACACCTTC
>TRBJ2-7|-|TRBD1|TRBV7-2
CASSSDRGQNEQYF
TGTGCCAGCAGCTCTGACAGGGGGCAAAACGAACAGTACTTC
>TRBJ2-7|-|TRBD1|TRBV7-2
CASSPGQYPRQYF
TGTGCCAGCAGCCCGGGACAGTACCCTCGGCAGTACTTC
>TRBJ2-2|-|TRBD1|TRBV19
CASGQGVGGELFF
TGTGCCAGCGGACAGGGGGTAGGCGGGGAGCTGTTTTTT
>TRBJ2-7|-|-|TRBV5-6
CASSYGSYEQYF
TGTGCCAGCAGTTACGGGAGCTACGAGCAGTACTTC
>TRBJ1-5|-|-|TRBV19
CATGGEYSNQPQHF
TGTGCCACTGGGGGGGAATATAGCAATCAGCCCCAGCATTTT
>TRBJ2-3|-|TRBD2|TRBV7-2
CASSPTSGTTDTQYF
TGTGCCAGCAGCCCGACTAGCGGGACCACAGATACGCAGTATTTT
>TRBJ1-5|-|TRBD1|TRBV30
CAWSIPGQTNQPQHF
TGTGCCTGGAGCATACCGGGACAGACCAATCAGCCCCAGCATTTT
>TRBJ2-2|-|-|TRBV20-1
CSAGSPGELFF
TGCAGTGCCGGGAGCCCCGGGGAGCTGTTTTTT
>TRBJ2-7|-|TRBD2|TRBV14
CASSQLAGGRSSYEQYF
TGTGCCAGCAGCCAACTAGCGGGGGGGCGAAGCTCCTACGAGCAGTACTTC
>TRBJ2-5|-|-|TRBV11-2
CASSRDRWDETQYF
TGTGCCAGCAGTCGCGACAGGTGGGATGAGACCCAGTACTTC
>TRBJ1-1|-|TRBD1|TRBV28
CASTKYRGQEAFF
TGTGCCAGCACCAAATACAGGGGGCAGGAAGCTTTCTTT
>TRBJ1-6|-|-|TRBV2
CASSVDRQGRSPLHF
TGTGCCAGCAGCGTTGATCGCCAGGGGAGATCACCCCTCCACTTT
>TRBJ2-1|-|TRBD2|TRBV27
CASSLPPAGALNEQFF
TGTGCCAGCAGTCTACCTCCAGCGGGGGCCCTCAATGAGCAGTTCTTC
>TRBJ2-1|-|TRBD2|TRBV9
CASSVEGSGVYNEQFF
TGTGCCAGCAGCGTAGAGGGTAGCGGGGTCTACAATGAGCAGTTCTTC
>TRBJ1-2|-|-|TRBV29-1
CSVEVGTGGLGYTF
TGCAGCGTTGAAGTGGGCACCGGGGGGCTGGGCTACACCTTC
>TRBJ1-1|-|-|TRBV29-1
CSVEEGTEAFF
TGCAGCGTTGAGGAGGGCACTGAAGCTTTCTTT
>TRBJ1-5|-|-|TRBV5-1
CASSLTYDQPQHF
TGCGCCAGCAGCTTGACATACGATCAGCCCCAGCATTTT
>TRBJ2-3|-|-|TRBV6-4
CASSDSEGGTQYF
TGTGCCAGCAGTGACTCCGAAGGAGGCACGCAGTATTTT
>TRBJ1-1|-|-|TRBV18
CASSPTANTEAFF
TGTGCCAGCTCACCCACAGCGAACACTGAAGCTTTCTTT
>TRBJ2-5|-|TRBD2|TRBV7-9
CASSLTFSGEETQYF
TGTGCCAGCAGCTTGACATTTAGCGGGGAAGAGACCCAGTACTTC
>TRBJ1-1|-|-|TRBV19
CASSRGLNTEAFF
TGTGCCAGTAGCAGGGGCCTGAACACTGAAGCTTTCTTT
>TRBJ2-5|-|TRBD2|TRBV4-2
CASSSQGLAGGLQETQYF
TGTGCCAGCAGCTCTCAGGGACTAGCGGGGGGCCTCCAAGAGACCCAGTACTTC
>TRBJ1-6|once|-|TRBV11-2
CASSLEVAYSPLHF
TGTGCCAGCAGCTTAGAGGTTGCGTATTCACCCCTCCACTTT
>TRBJ1-2|-|-|TRBV7-9
CASSRGAANPYGYTF
TGTGCCAGCAGCCGGGGGGCGGCTAACCCCTATGGCTACACCTTC
>TRBJ2-7|many|-|TRBV6-1
CASSWTSYEQYF
TGTGCCAGCAGTTGGACAAGCTACGAGCAGTACTTC
>TRBJ2-1|few|TRBD1|TRBV9
CASSQGASATIYNEQFF
TGTGCCAGCAGCCAGGGGGCTAGCGCAACGATCTACAATGAGCAGTTCTTC
>TRBJ1-2|-|TRBD1|TRBV6-6
CASRNDRVEGYTF
TGTGCCAGCAGGAACGACAGGGTGGAGGGCTACACCTTC